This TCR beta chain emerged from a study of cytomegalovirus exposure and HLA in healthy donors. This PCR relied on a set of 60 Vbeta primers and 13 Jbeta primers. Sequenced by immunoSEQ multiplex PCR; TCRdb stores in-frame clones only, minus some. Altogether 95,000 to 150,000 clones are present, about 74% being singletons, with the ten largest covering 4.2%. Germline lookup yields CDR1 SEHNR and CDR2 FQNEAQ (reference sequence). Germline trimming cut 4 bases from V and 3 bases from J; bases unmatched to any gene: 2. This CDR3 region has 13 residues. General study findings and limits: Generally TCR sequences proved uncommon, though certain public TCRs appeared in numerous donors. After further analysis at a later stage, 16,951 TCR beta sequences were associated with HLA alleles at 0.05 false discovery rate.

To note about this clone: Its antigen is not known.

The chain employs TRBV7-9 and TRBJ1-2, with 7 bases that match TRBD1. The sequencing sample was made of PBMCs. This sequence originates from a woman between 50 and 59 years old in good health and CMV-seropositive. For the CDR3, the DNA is TGTGCCAGCAGCTGGGACAGCTACTATGGCTACACCTTC. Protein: CASSWDSYYGYTF. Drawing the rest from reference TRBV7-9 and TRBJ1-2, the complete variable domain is DTGVSQNPRHKITKRGQNVTFRCDPISEHNRLYWYRQTLGQGPEFLTYFQNEAQLEKSRLLSDRFSAERPKGSFSTLEIQRTEQGDSAMYLCASSWDSYYGYTFGSGTRLTVV.